The 6 T cell receptor beta chains in this list originate from one sample, sequenced in a study of cytomegalovirus exposure and HLA in healthy donors. In the PCR, 60 Vbeta and 13 Jbeta primers were used. TCRdb's copy holds only in-frame clones and misses some; the assay was immunoSEQ multiplex PCR. The sample has about 75,000 clones; approximately 82% are singletons. Sequenced: PBMCs. The receptors shown here come from a man between 65 and 85 years old in good health and CMV-seropositive.

The CDR3, as DNA: TGTGCCAGCAGTGGAAAATCCCCTCGGAGAGGTGAGACCCAGTACTTC. It specifies CASSGKSPRRGETQYF. The rearrangement uses TRBV6-1 and TRBJ2-5; D remains ambiguous. The CDR3 totals 16 residues. Trimming took 4 bases from V and 5 from J, leaving 20 bases between them. From germline, CDR1 is MNHNS and CDR2 SASEGT.

V is TRBV10-3 and J is TRBJ2-7, with D possibly TRBD1 on 5 matching bases. V was pared by 2 bases and J by 3 bases, with 20 bases between. CDR3 length: 17 residues. The germline V gene encodes CDR1 ENHRY and CDR2 SYGVKD. This CDR3 is CAISEGHYNFPGYEQYF. Here the CDR3 DNA reads TGTGCCATCAGTGAGGGACATTACAATTTCCCTGGCTACGAGCAGTACTTC.

This sequence joins TRBV2 and TRBJ2-7; 10 bases map to TRBD2. Germline CDR1 reads SNHLY; CDR2 reads FYNNEI. V trimming: 4 bases; J trimming: 1 base; junction bases outside the gene matches: 7. This CDR3 contains 16 residues. The CDR3 nucleotides are TGTGCCAGCAGTGTAGGGAGAGCGGGGGGGTCCTACGAGCAGTACTTC. Translation gives CASSVGRAGGSYEQYF. The full variable domain, rest sourced from reference TRBV2 and TRBJ2-7, is EPEVTQTPSHQVTQMGQEVILRCVPISNHLYFYWYRQILGQKVEFLVSFYNNEISEKSEIFDDQFSVERPDGSNFTLKIRSTKLEDSAMYFCASSVGRAGGSYEQYFGPGTRLTVT.

This clone was found once. The V gene is TRBV2, the J gene TRBJ1-2; 9 nucleotides agree with TRBD1. V lost 4 bases, J lost 5 bases, and 8 bases stayed unmatched. The CDR3 spans 15 residues. In germline, CDR1 is SNHLY, CDR2 FYNNEI. For the CDR3, the DNA is TGTGCCAGCAGTGTATACGGACAGGGGTATTATGGCTACACCTTC. This gives the protein CASSVYGQGYYGYTF.

This clone was detected only a few times. The CDR3 DNA sequence: TGTGCCAGTAGTATTCAGGCAGGGTCCAACGAGCAGTACTTC. It is translated as CASSIQAGSNEQYF. The rearrangement uses TRBV19 and TRBJ2-7, with D perhaps matching TRBD1 (5 bases). V lost 3 bases and J 5 bases, leaving 14 bases between the germline ends. The CDR3 covers 14 residues. Germline lookup yields CDR1 LNHDA and CDR2 SQIVND (reference sequence).

V is TRBV9 and J is TRBJ2-5; tentative D call: TRBD2 (6 bases). Germline loops: CDR1 SGDLS, CDR2 YYNGEE. CDR3 length: 15 amino acids. Deletions cut 0 bases from V and 2 bases from J, with 11 bases between. The CDR3 region has the DNA TGTGCCAGCAGCGTAGCGATGGGGGGACAAGAGACCCAGTACTTC. This translates into CASSVAMGGQETQYF.